This entry describes one T cell receptor beta chain. The data stem from a study of blood T cell repertoires in COVID-19. Assay used: immunoSEQ multiplex PCR; TCRdb lists only in-frame clones, some missing. The sample yields about 160,000 clones, roughly 91% seen once. The sequence was obtained from a woman aged 45-65 years with acute or convalescent COVID-19. The source material was peripheral blood.

The CDR3 here is CASSGTGTDQPQHF. In DNA, the CDR3 is TGTGCCAGCTCCGGGACAGGGACCGATCAGCCCCAGCATTTT. The V and J genes are TRBV18 and TRBJ1-5; 9 bases agree with TRBD1. The length of the CDR3 is 14 residues. Trimming cost V 6 bases and J 5 bases; bases outside gene matches: 5. Per germline, CDR1 KGHSH and CDR2 LQKENI.